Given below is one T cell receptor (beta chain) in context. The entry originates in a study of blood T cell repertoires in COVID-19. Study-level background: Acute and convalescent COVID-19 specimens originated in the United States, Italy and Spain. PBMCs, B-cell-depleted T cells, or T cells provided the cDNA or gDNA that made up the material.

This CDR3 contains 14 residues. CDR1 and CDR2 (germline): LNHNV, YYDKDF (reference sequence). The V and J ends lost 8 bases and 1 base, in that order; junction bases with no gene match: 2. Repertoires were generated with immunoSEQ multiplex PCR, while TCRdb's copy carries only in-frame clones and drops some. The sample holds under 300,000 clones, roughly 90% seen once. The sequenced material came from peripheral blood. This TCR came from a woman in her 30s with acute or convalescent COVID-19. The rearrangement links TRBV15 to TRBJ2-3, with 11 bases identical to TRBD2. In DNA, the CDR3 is TGTGCCACCCTTAGCGGGAGGGGCACAGATACGCAGTATTTT. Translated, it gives CATLSGRGTDTQYF.